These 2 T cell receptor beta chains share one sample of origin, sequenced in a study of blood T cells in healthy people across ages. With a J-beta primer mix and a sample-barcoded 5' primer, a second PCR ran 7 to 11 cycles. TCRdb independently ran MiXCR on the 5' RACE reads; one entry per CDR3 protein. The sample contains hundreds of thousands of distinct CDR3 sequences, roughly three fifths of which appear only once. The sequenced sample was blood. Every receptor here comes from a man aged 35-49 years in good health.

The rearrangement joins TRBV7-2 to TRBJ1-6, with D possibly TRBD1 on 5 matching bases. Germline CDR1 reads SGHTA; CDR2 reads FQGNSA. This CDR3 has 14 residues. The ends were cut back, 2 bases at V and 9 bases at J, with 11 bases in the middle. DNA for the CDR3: TGTGCCAGCAGCTTACGGGGGTGGGGTTCACCCCTCCACTTT. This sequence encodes CASSLRGWGSPLHF.

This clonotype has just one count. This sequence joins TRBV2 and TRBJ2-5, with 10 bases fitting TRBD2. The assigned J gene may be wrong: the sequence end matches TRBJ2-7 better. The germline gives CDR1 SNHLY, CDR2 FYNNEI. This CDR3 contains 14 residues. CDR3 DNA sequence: TGTGCCAGCCACGGACTAGCGGAGGCCTACGAGCAGTACTTC. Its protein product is CASHGLAEAYEQYF.